Sequencing of this TCR beta chain was carried out in a study of shared clonotypes between healthy human individuals. Study overall: In total, the donors were a couple of women and a few men aged 18 to 49.

From CD4+ cells came CD45RA+ naive and CD45RA-negative memory subsets. The method was immunoSEQ multiplex PCR; TCRdb's version includes in-frame clones alone and lacks a portion of them. The repertoire includes roughly 1,500,000 clones, approximately 98.5% of them detected once, and over 0.3% sits in the top ten. Germline lookup yields CDR1 MNHEY and CDR2 SMNVEV (reference sequence). The CDR3 loop spans 17 amino acids. Trimming shortened V by 4 bases and J by 2 bases, and 21 bases separated the two germline ends. Sequenced material: naive CD4+ T cells sorted from blood. The subset is: CD45RA+ positively selected. The source of this sequence is a young man in good health. The chain combines TRBV27 with TRBJ2-7, with D perhaps matching TRBD2 (6 bases). The DNA of the CDR3 is TGTGCCAGCAGTTATCAGTTTAGCGGCAGTAGGACCTACGAGCAGTACTTC. Protein: CASSYQFSGSRTYEQYF.